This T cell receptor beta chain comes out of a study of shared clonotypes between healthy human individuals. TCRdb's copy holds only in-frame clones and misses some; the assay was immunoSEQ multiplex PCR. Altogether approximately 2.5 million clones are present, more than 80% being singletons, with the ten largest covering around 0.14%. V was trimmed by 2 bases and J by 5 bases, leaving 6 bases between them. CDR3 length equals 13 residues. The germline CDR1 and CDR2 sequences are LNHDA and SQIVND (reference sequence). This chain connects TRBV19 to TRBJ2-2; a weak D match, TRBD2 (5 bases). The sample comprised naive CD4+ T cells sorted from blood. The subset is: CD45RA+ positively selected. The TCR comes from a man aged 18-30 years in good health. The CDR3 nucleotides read TGTGCCAGTAGTATACCGGGGACCGGGGAGCTGTTTTTT. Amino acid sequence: CASSIPGTGELFF.